Listed below are T cell receptor beta chains from one sample, sequenced in a study of Ad26.COV2.S vaccination and SARS-CoV-2 variants. Using immunoSEQ multiplex PCR, the repertoire was profiled, and TCRdb retains in-frame clones only, with some absent. Altogether about 680,000 clones are present, around 92% being singletons, with the ten largest covering approximately 1.5%. The sequencing here drew on peripheral blood, taken in a trial of Ad26.COV2.S vaccine versus placebo. The receptors here all came from a person aged 18 to 65 who received the Ad26.COV2.S COVID-19 vaccine or a placebo. The CDR3 runs from the conserved cysteine through the conserved F or W. Each record gives: V gene, CDR3 length, CDR3 protein.

V: TRBV25-1; length: 17; CDR3: CASRPGQGEGYNSPLHF
V: TRBV6-4; length: 16; CDR3: CASSDSHGSGANVLTF
V: TRBV6-4; length: 13; CDR3: CASSEQGGETQYF
V: TRBV3-1/TRBV3-2; length: 14; CDR3: CASSHSGEGDEQYF
V: TRBV6-1; length: 14; CDR3: CASSEKGAGNTIYF
V: TRBV19; length: 17; CDR3: CASSIDGNRVGDEKLFF
V: TRBV6-5; length: 13; CDR3: CASSSTANYGYTF
V: TRBV15; length: 14; CDR3: CATSRVGRTDTQYF
V: TRBV6-5; length: 14; CDR3: CASSDLWHTGELFF
V: TRBV7-8; length: 13; CDR3: CASSLEAAVEQYF
V: TRBV3-1/TRBV3-2; length: 13; CDR3: CASSWDSYNEQFF
V: TRBV7-2; length: 14; CDR3: CASSQLAGGETQYF
V: TRBV27; length: 14; CDR3: CASSQLDRAYEQYF
V: TRBV4-1; length: 14; CDR3: CASSQQGARQPQHF
V: TRBV29-1; length: 12; CDR3: CSVVDPNYEQYF
V: TRBV19; length: 18; CDR3: CASSIRASGGTDTGELFF
V: TRBV7-2; length: 15; CDR3: CASSLQGPVTDTQYF
V: TRBV13; length: 13; CDR3: CASSTRTSYEQYF
V: TRBV6-7; length: 12; CDR3: CASTYLNETQYF
V: TRBV24-1; length: 12; CDR3: CADRGGGETQYF